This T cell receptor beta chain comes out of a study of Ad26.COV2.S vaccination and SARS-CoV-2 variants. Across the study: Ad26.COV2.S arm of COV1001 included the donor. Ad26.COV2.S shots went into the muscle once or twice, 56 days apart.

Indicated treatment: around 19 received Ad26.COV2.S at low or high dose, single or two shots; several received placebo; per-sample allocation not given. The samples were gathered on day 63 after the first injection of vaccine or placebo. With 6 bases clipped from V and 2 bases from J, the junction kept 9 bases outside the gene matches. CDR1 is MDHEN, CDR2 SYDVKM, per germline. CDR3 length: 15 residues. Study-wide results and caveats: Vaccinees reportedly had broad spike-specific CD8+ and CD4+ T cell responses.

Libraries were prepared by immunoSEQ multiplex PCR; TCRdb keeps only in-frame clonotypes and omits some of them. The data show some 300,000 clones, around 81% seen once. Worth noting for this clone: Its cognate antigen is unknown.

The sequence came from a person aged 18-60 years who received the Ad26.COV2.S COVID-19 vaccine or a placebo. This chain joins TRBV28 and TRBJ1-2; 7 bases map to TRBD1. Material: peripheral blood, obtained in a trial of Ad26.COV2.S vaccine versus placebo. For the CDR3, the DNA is TGTGCCAGCAGCCCCCCCAGGGGGATGAACTATGGCTACACCTTC. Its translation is CASSPPRGMNYGYTF.